These 12 T cell receptor beta chains share one sample of origin, sequenced in a study of blood T cells in healthy people across ages. Alongside a J-beta primer mix, a sample-barcoded 5' primer served in a second PCR lasting roughly 7 to 11 cycles. TCRdb fed the 5' RACE reads into MiXCR, producing one record per CDR3 protein. The sample consists of about 640,000 distinct CDR3 sequences, 45% to 65% of them appearing once. The source material was blood. The receptor set was obtained from a man aged 55 to 70 in good health.

This clonotype occurred many times. The chain is built from TRBV5-1 and TRBJ1-2; the D gene is possibly TRBD1 (5 bases). Trimming removed 4 bases from V and 4 bases from J, with 11 bases in between. The germline V gene has CDR1 SGHRS and CDR2 YFSETQ. The length of the CDR3 is 13 residues. Here the CDR3 reads CASSAGTAYGYTF. The DNA for the CDR3 is TGCGCCAGCAGCGCCGGGACGGCCTATGGCTACACCTTC. The whole variable domain, remainder taken from reference TRBV5-1 and TRBJ1-2, is KAGVTQTPRYLIKTRGQQVTLSCSPISGHRSVSWYQQTPGQGLQFLFEYFSETQRNKGNFPGRFSGRQFSNSRSEMNVSTLELGDSALYLCASSAGTAYGYTFGSGTRLTVV.

This chain links TRBV3-1 with TRBJ1-2; D gene uncertain. Trimming took off 1 base at V and 0 bases at J, with 9 bases between the two ends. The CDR3 consists of 15 residues. CDR1 is LGHDT, CDR2 YNNKEL, per germline (reference sequence). The CDR3 coding sequence is TGTGCCAGCAGCCAAGGGCAGGTGGCTAACTATGGCTACACCTTC. Encoded protein: CASSQGQVANYGYTF. Full variable domain (outside the CDR3, taken from reference TRBV3-1 and TRBJ1-2): DTAVSQTPKYLVTQMGNDKSIKCEQNLGHDTMYWYKQDSKKFLKIMFSYNNKELIINETVPNRFSPKSPDKAHLNLHINSLELGDSAVYFCASSQGQVANYGYTFGSGTRLTVV.

In its sample, this clonotype was seen once. A much bigger clone sits one base away, suggesting this may be a read error. The chain recombines TRBV7-2 with TRBJ2-7; possibly TRBD1 for D (5 bases). The V gene lost 2 bases and the J gene lost 5 bases, with 13 bases spanning the gap. In germline, CDR1 is SGHTA, CDR2 FQGNSA. CDR3 size: 14 residues. As DNA, the CDR3 is TGTGCCAGCAGCTTAAGGGCAGGGATTAACGAGCAGTACTTC. Encoded protein: CASSLRAGINEQYF.

DNA for the CDR3: TGTGCCACCACAGGGGCACAGGGGGCCATGGGTGAGCAGTTCTTC. The encoded protein is CATTGAQGAMGEQFF. The rearrangement links TRBV5-5 to TRBJ2-1, with 9 bases identical to TRBD1. The CDR3 length is 15 residues. J was trimmed by 9 bases and V by 9 bases; bases with no gene match: 16. Germline-derived CDR1 and CDR2 are SGHKS and YYEKEE (reference sequence).

The rearrangement links TRBV2 to TRBJ1-1; maybe TRBD1 (6 bases). In germline, CDR1 is SNHLY, CDR2 FYNNEI. Trimming left V 11 bases short and J 7 bases short, with 23 bases between. The CDR3 has 14 amino acids. CDR3 region: CAAPVEWGQGEAFF. The CDR3 DNA reads as TGTGCCGCCCCAGTCGAGTGGGGGCAGGGTGAAGCTTTCTTT.

The V gene is TRBV5-6, the J gene TRBJ1-5; D is perhaps TRBD1 (6 bases). V lost 4 bases to trimming and J lost 3 bases, with 8 bases between them. The germline V gene has CDR1 SGHDT and CDR2 YYEEEE. CDR3 size: 13 residues. The CDR3 coding sequence is TGTGCCAGCAGCCGGACAGCCAATCAGCCCCAGCATTTT. This sequence encodes CASSRTANQPQHF.

The genes are TRBV6-2 or TRBV6-3 and TRBJ2-1, with 9 nucleotides matching TRBD2. V was clipped by 7 bases and J by 3 bases; unmatched bases: 7. The CDR3 has 15 residues. Germline V CDR1 and CDR2: MNHEY, SVGEGT. The CDR3 bases are TGTGCCAGCATGAGCGGGGGGCCGGACTACAATGAGCAGTTCTTC. It encodes CASMSGGPDYNEQFF.

The chain couples TRBV20-1 to TRBJ2-5; TRBD1 agrees at 10 bases. J lost 6 bases, V lost 2 bases, and 12 bases had no gene match. The CDR3 covers 16 residues. Looked up from germline, CDR1 is DFQATT and CDR2 is SNEGSKA (reference sequence). CDR3 DNA: TGCAGTGCTAGAACCGGGACAGGGGTGATTGGAAAGACCCAGTACTTC. Translating it yields CSARTGTGVIGKTQYF.

This clonotype was detected a few times. The V call is TRBV29-1, the J call TRBJ2-3; the D is unclear. This CDR3 has 11 residues. Germline CDR1 SQVTM, CDR2 ANQGSEA. Trimming cost V 5 bases and J 6 bases, with 9 bases left between them. CDR3 nucleotides: TGCAGCGTTCCACATGGGGATACGCAGTATTTT. Translated: CSVPHGDTQYF.

CDR3: CSAGGYQDTQYF. The DNA for the CDR3 is TGCAGTGCTGGGGGCTATCAAGATACGCAGTATTTT. The gene calls are TRBV20-1 and TRBJ2-3; possibly TRBD1 for D (6 bases). The germline V and J ends were trimmed by 5 bases and 5 bases, with 11 bases remaining between them. CDR3 size: 12 residues. Looked up from germline, CDR1 is DFQATT and CDR2 is SNEGSKA (reference sequence).

As DNA, the CDR3 is TGTGCTAGTGCCCCAGTAGGGGGCTCCTACAATGAGCAGTACTTC. Amino acids: CASAPVGGSYNEQYF. The chain couples TRBV12-5 to TRBJ2-5, with 7 bases identical to TRBD1. Germline V gene data show CDR1 as LGHNT and CDR2 as FRNRAP. CDR3 length equals 15 residues. Germline trimming cut 7 bases from V and 11 bases from J; bases unmatched to any gene: 19.

This rearrangement joins TRBV18 to TRBJ1-1; the D gene is possibly TRBD1 (5 bases). Trimming pared 3 bases from V and 5 bases from J, leaving 13 bases between. This CDR3 spans 14 amino acids. Germline values: CDR1 KGHSH, CDR2 LQKENI. This CDR3 reads CASSPRGFGTEAFF. The CDR3 nucleotides are TGTGCCAGCTCACCCCGGGGCTTTGGAACTGAAGCTTTCTTT.